This entry concerns a single T cell receptor beta chain. Its target is unknown. The sample is drawn from a study of T cell responses to AZD1222 COVID-19 vaccine. Analyses pooled second doses at about 4 or about 12 weeks. Study-level results: Spike-specific TCR breadth and depth went up after people got two AZD1222 doses. Reports say nearly half of spike-specific TCRs go after unmutated variant regions. White British ancestry dominated among donors, who included more females, and clonal diversity was possibly underestimated.

Trimming left V 8 bases short and J 3 bases short, with 16 bases between. CDR3 size: 14 residues. Germline V lookup: CDR1 MDHEN, CDR2 SYDVKM. Here immunoSEQ multiplex PCR was the method, and the copy in TCRdb shows in-frame clones only, minus some. The sample has roughly 140,000 clones; more than 85% are singletons. The V and J genes are TRBV28 and TRBJ1-1; a possible D gene is TRBD1 (6 bases). This TCR derives from an adult who received the AZD1222 COVID-19 vaccine. The starting material was peripheral blood, obtained 28 days after the second AZD1222 dose. CDR3 region: CASGLQGGHTEAFF. CDR3 DNA sequence: TGTGCCAGCGGACTACAGGGAGGTCACACTGAAGCTTTCTTT.